There are many counts of the clone carrying this T cell receptor beta chain. Its target is not known. Trimming left V 1 base short and J 4 bases short, with 9 bases between. The germline V gene has CDR1 KGHDR and CDR2 SFDVKD. The CDR3 has 15 residues. The data belong to a study of early T cells in non-severe SARS-CoV-2 infection. On the study more broadly: Unsorted whole blood bulk RNA was sequenced, with unpaired chains. Findings and limits, study-wide: In VDJdb matching, anti-spike CD8 responses were favored while private and CD4 specificities went missing.

Each single cDNA molecule received a unique molecular identifier. TCRdb re-called the 5' RACE reads with MiXCR, one entry per CDR3 protein. This table has tens of thousands of distinct CDR3 sequences, around 9% appearing once. V and J are TRBV24-1 and TRBJ2-2; D is unclear. The sequenced sample was whole blood. The TCR sequence derives from an adult who was a healthcare worker with PCR-confirmed SARS-CoV-2 infection or an uninfected control (not recorded which). The CDR3 spells CATSDFARATGELFF. Here the CDR3 DNA reads TGTGCCACCAGTGATTTTGCCCGGGCCACCGGGGAGCTGTTTTTT.